This section outlines one TCR beta chain sequence together with its context. The source of the sample is a study of blood T cell repertoires in COVID-19. At the level of the study: Collection of acute and convalescent COVID-19 samples took place in the United States, Italy and Spain.

The CDR3 sequence is 13 residues long. The ends were cut back, 0 bases at V and 5 bases at J, with 8 bases in the middle. CDR1 and CDR2 (germline): MDHEN, SYDVKM. Data came from immunoSEQ multiplex PCR; TCRdb stores just in-frame clones and leaves some out. This sample has about 200,000 clones; around 92% occur once, and the top ten carry around 8.4%. Across about two dozen US areas, participants ranged in age from about 18 to 100 years. Clinical histories supplied by participants themselves formed the basis of cohort assignment. Recovery meant two consecutive negative NP/OP PCR tests, professional clearance, or resolved symptoms.

Sequences were obtained from PBMCs or T cells enriched from blood (not recorded which). The chain carries TRBV28 and TRBJ2-7; D may be TRBD2 (5 bases). This TCR was recovered from a woman in her late teens or twenties who had recovered from COVID-19. In DNA, the CDR3 is TGTGCCAGCAGTTTATGGGCACTAGACGAGCAGTACTTC. Translation gives CASSLWALDEQYF.